Below are 27 T cell receptor beta chains sequenced from a single sample in a study of T cells in localized non-small cell lung cancer. Profiled with immunoSEQ multiplex PCR; TCRdb holds only in-frame clones, not every one. Here the sample spans tens of thousands of clones, 84% being singletons. This specimen consisted of peripheral blood, obtained before any cancer treatment. Every receptor here comes from a female donor at least 60 years old with stage I lung adenocarcinoma.

This clone was observed a single time. The V gene is TRBV18, the J gene TRBJ1-2; D is unclear. Trimming cost V 6 bases and J 4 bases, with 15 bases left between them. The CDR3 totals 14 residues. Germline CDR1 and CDR2: KGHSH and LQKENI. The CDR3 coding sequence is TGTGCCAGCTCGCTCACATCTCCCCCCTATGGCTACACCTTC. Protein sequence: CASSLTSPPYGYTF.

The CDR3 is CASSLGVRVVAYGYTF. In DNA, the CDR3 is TGTGCCAGCAGCTTAGGCGTGAGGGTAGTGGCCTATGGCTACACCTTC. The rearrangement uses TRBV13 and TRBJ1-2; D uncertain. V was cut by 0 bases and J by 4 bases, with 15 bases left in between. The CDR3 is made up of 16 amino acids. Germline assignment: CDR1 PRHDT and CDR2 FYEKMQ (reference sequence).

This clone was detected a few times. The V and J genes are TRBV29-1 and TRBJ1-2; 7 positions agree with TRBD1. The V gene's germline CDR1 is SQVTM and CDR2 ANQGSEA. With 3 bases clipped from V and 6 bases from J, the junction kept 4 bases outside the gene matches. The CDR3 contains 12 residues. DNA of the CDR3: TGCAGCGTTGATGGGACAGTGGATGGCTACACCTTC. Translated: CSVDGTVDGYTF.

The gene calls are TRBV27 and TRBJ2-6; D tentatively reads TRBD1 or TRBD2 (5 bases each). Between the trimmed V and J ends, which lost 6 bases and 6 bases, there was a span of 18 bases. CDR3 length equals 16 residues. CDR1 is MNHEY, CDR2 SMNVEV, per germline (reference sequence). CDR3 protein: CASRKSLGVVANVLTF. DNA of the CDR3: TGTGCCAGCAGGAAGAGTTTGGGGGTGGTGGCCAACGTCCTGACTTTC.

The chain carries TRBV19 and TRBJ1-2; 7 positions agree with TRBD1. The CDR3 contains 14 residues. CDR1 and CDR2 from the germline V gene are LNHDA and SQIVND (reference sequence). V trimming: 6 bases; J trimming: 13 bases; junction bases outside the gene matches: 17. The DNA of the CDR3 is TGTGCCAGTAGCGAACGGGACAGACCCTCTAAAAGCACCTTC. Amino acids: CASSERDRPSKSTF.

The chain carries TRBV27 and TRBJ2-5; 7 bases map to TRBD1. The J call is in doubt because the DNA end fits TRBJ2-7 better. CDR3 size: 16 residues. Germline values: CDR1 MNHEY, CDR2 SMNVEV (reference sequence). CDR3 loop: CASSSHDRVYSYEQYF. The CDR3 region has the DNA TGTGCCAGCAGTTCCCATGACAGGGTATACTCCTACGAGCAGTACTTC.

The V gene is TRBV5-1, the J gene TRBJ2-1, with D maybe TRBD2 (6 bases). This CDR3 has 13 residues. Germline V gives CDR1 SGHRS, CDR2 YFSETQ. V gave up 0 bases and J gave up 9 bases, with 10 bases separating them. The CDR3, as DNA: TGCGCCAGCAGCTTGGAGCGGGTGGGTGAGCAGTTCTTC. It is translated as CASSLERVGEQFF. The full variable domain, its missing parts supplied by reference TRBV5-1 and TRBJ2-1, is KAGVTQTPRYLIKTRGQQVTLSCSPISGHRSVSWYQQTPGQGLQFLFEYFSETQRNKGNFPGRFSGRQFSNSRSEMNVSTLELGDSALYLCASSLERVGEQFFGPGTRLTVL.

V gene TRBV11-2 combines with J gene TRBJ2-7, with a weak D call TRBD2 (7 bases). Germline CDR1 and CDR2: SGHAT and FQNNGV. The CDR3 has 13 residues. V was pared by 3 bases and J by 6 bases, with 12 bases between. CDR3 in amino acids: CASSLGGASEQYF. The CDR3 region has the DNA TGTGCCAGCAGCTTGGGGGGGGCCAGCGAGCAGTACTTC.

The chain has TRBV7-2 and TRBJ1-4; D gene unclear. V was clipped by 1 base and J by 3 bases, with 9 bases between them. Germline V lookup: CDR1 SGHTA, CDR2 FQGNSA. The length of the CDR3 is 15 residues. The CDR3 sequence: CASSLVNGPNEKLFF. CDR3 DNA sequence: TGTGCCAGCAGCTTAGTAAACGGACCTAATGAAAAACTGTTTTTT.

The table lists this clone with a count of one. The chain links TRBV7-6 to TRBJ2-2; D gene uncertain. V lost 5 bases and J lost 6, with 10 bases in between. Germline-derived CDR1 and CDR2 are SGHVS and FNYEAQ. This CDR3 is built from 13 residues. The CDR3: CASSPQFAGELFF. DNA of the CDR3: TGTGCCAGCAGCCCGCAGTTTGCCGGGGAGCTGTTTTTT.

The gene calls are TRBV6-1 and TRBJ1-5; D is unresolved. Trimming stripped 2 bases from V and 0 bases from J, with 5 bases between. Per the germline V gene, CDR1 is MNHNS and CDR2 is SASEGT. The length of the CDR3 is 14 residues. The CDR3 DNA is TGTGCCAGCAGTGAACTGTTTAGCAATCAGCCCCAGCATTTT. It specifies CASSELFSNQPQHF.

This clone has a single count. V and J are TRBV11-1 and TRBJ2-5; D gene uncertain. V was shortened by 5 bases and J by 0 bases, with 4 bases between the two germline ends. The CDR3 covers 12 residues. Germline assignment: CDR1 SGHAT and CDR2 FQDESV (reference sequence). The DNA of the CDR3 is TGTGCCAGCAGCATATACCAAGAGACCCAGTACTTC. This translates into CASSIYQETQYF.

The rearrangement joins TRBV6-5 to TRBJ1-1, with 9 bases fitting TRBD1. CDR1 and CDR2 from the germline V gene are MNHEY and SVGAGI. This CDR3 contains 12 residues. The junction had 3 bases not matched to a gene; V was cut back by 10 bases and J by 3 bases. Written as DNA, the CDR3 is TGTGCCACCCGGACAGGGGACACTGAAGCTTTCTTT. As protein: CATRTGDTEAFF.

This clone was counted once. The chain employs TRBV15 and TRBJ2-1; 8 bases agree with TRBD2. The CDR3 covers 15 residues. Germline trimming cut 3 bases from V and 3 bases from J; bases unmatched to any gene: 4. From germline, CDR1 is LNHNV and CDR2 YYDKDF (reference sequence). Here the CDR3 reads CATSRGAGVYNEQFF. The CDR3 nucleotides are TGTGCCACCAGCAGGGGAGCGGGGGTCTACAATGAGCAGTTCTTC.

The V gene is TRBV6-5, the J gene TRBJ1-1; D is undetermined. Between the trimmed V and J ends, which lost 0 bases and 5 bases, there was a span of 13 bases. CDR3 length equals 15 residues. CDR1 is MNHEY, CDR2 SVGAGI, per germline. Here the CDR3 reads CASSYSTARQTEAFF. DNA of the CDR3: TGTGCCAGCAGTTACTCAACGGCCAGGCAAACTGAAGCTTTCTTT.

In DNA, the CDR3 is TGTGCCTTGGAGGGGGGGACAGCGAAAGGGGAGCAGTACTTC. This gives the protein CALEGGTAKGEQYF. The J gene is TRBJ2-7, the V gene TRBV30; D tentatively reads TRBD1 or TRBD2 (7 bases each). CDR1 GTSNPN and CDR2 SVGIG come from the germline V gene (reference sequence). The CDR3 spans 14 residues. The germline V and J ends were trimmed by 7 bases and 7 bases, with 23 bases remaining between them.

This chain joins TRBV27 and TRBJ1-5; 11 nucleotides match TRBD1. The V gene end was trimmed by 4 bases and the J gene end by 2 bases; junction bases not matched to a gene: 4. The CDR3 runs to 16 residues. The germline V gene encodes CDR1 MNHEY and CDR2 SMNVEV (reference sequence). CDR3 bases: TGTGCCAGCAGTTCCGGGACAGGGGGGCGCAATCAGCCCCAGCATTTT. Translation gives CASSSGTGGRNQPQHF.

J is TRBJ1-2 and V is TRBV2, with 7 bases fitting TRBD1. V was clipped by 4 bases and J by 4 bases; unmatched bases: 3. CDR3 length: 13 amino acids. Germline CDR1 SNHLY, CDR2 FYNNEI. The CDR3 here is CASSGDSTYGYTF. The CDR3 DNA is TGTGCCAGCAGTGGGGACAGTACCTATGGCTACACCTTC. Full variable domain (outside the CDR3, taken from reference TRBV2 and TRBJ1-2): EPEVTQTPSHQVTQMGQEVILRCVPISNHLYFYWYRQILGQKVEFLVSFYNNEISEKSEIFDDQFSVERPDGSNFTLKIRSTKLEDSAMYFCASSGDSTYGYTFGSGTRLTVV.

The chain uses TRBV5-4 and TRBJ1-2; 7 nucleotides agree with TRBD1. The CDR3 contains 15 residues. V lost 2 bases, J lost 2 bases, and 6 bases stayed unmatched. Germline V gives CDR1 SGHNT, CDR2 YYREEE (reference sequence). The CDR3 loop is CASSLRDRRNYGYTF. CDR3 coding DNA: TGTGCCAGCAGCTTACGGGACAGAAGAAACTATGGCTACACCTTC.

This clone has just one count. The chain combines TRBV5-4 with TRBJ2-3; D assignment may be TRBD1 or TRBD2 (5 bases each). V lost 1 base, J lost 4 bases, and 10 bases lay in between. The CDR3 loop spans 14 amino acids. CDR1 and CDR2 from the germline V gene are SGHNT and YYREEE (reference sequence). CDR3 sequence reads: CASSLKRGADTQYF. CDR3 DNA: TGTGCCAGCAGCTTGAAACGGGGCGCAGATACGCAGTATTTT.

This chain uses TRBV2 with TRBJ2-1; 10 nucleotides match TRBD2. The germline gives CDR1 SNHLY, CDR2 FYNNEI. V shed 6 bases and J 5 bases; nucleotides not matched to a gene: 7. CDR3 length: 15 residues. CDR3: CASRAGTSEHNEQFF. Written as DNA, the CDR3 is TGTGCCAGCAGGGCCGGGACTAGCGAACACAATGAGCAGTTCTTC.

V gene TRBV7-3 combines with J gene TRBJ1-1; D gene ambiguous. The CDR3 runs 15 residues. The ends were cut back, 2 bases at V and 4 bases at J, with 14 bases in the middle. CDR1 is SGHTA, CDR2 FQGTGA, per germline. This chain's CDR3 is CASSLLGTLSTEAFF. As DNA, the CDR3 is TGTGCCAGCAGCTTATTGGGTACTTTGAGCACTGAAGCTTTCTTT.

V and J are TRBV5-1 and TRBJ2-3, with 15 nucleotides matching TRBD2. Germline CDR1 SGHRS, CDR2 YFSETQ. The J segment lost 3 bases and the V segment lost 4 bases, leaving 6 bases of the junction unmatched. The CDR3 contains 17 residues. The DNA for the CDR3 is TGCGCCAGCAGCCAGGGACTAGCGGGAGGTGGTACAGATACGCAGTATTTT. It specifies CASSQGLAGGGTDTQYF.

This CDR3 reads CASSFFKGTEAFF. The CDR3 DNA follows: TGTGCCAGCAGCTTTTTTAAGGGCACTGAAGCTTTCTTT. The J gene is TRBJ1-1, the V gene TRBV7-9; the D is unclear. Germline assignment: CDR1 SEHNR and CDR2 FQNEAQ (reference sequence). V lost 3 bases, J lost 4 bases, and 9 bases lay in between. This CDR3 has 13 amino acids.

The gene calls are TRBV5-1 and TRBJ1-2; D perhaps matches TRBD1 (5 bases). Germline-derived CDR1 and CDR2 are SGHRS and YFSETQ. Trimming stripped 2 bases from V and 7 bases from J, with 12 bases between. The CDR3 has 13 amino acids. In DNA, the CDR3 is TGCGCCAGCAGCTTACCAGGGTCGGGTGGCTACACCTTC. Encoded protein: CASSLPGSGGYTF.

This sequence joins TRBV7-8 and TRBJ2-5; D possibly corresponds to TRBD2 (6 bases). The germline CDR1 and CDR2 sequences are SGHVS and FQNEAQ. V dropped 7 bases and J dropped 1 base, with 25 bases sitting between them. The CDR3 covers 18 residues. The CDR3 bases are TGTGCCAGCAATGAGCTGGTAGGAGGGGCGGCTGGCCAAGAGACCCAGTACTTC. Translated: CASNELVGGAAGQETQYF.

CDR3 sequence: CSVGLAGGRYEQYF. The CDR3 DNA is TGCAGCGTTGGACTAGCGGGAGGACGCTACGAGCAGTACTTC. The V gene is TRBV29-1, the J gene TRBJ2-7; 13 nucleotides line up with TRBD2. The germline gives CDR1 SQVTM, CDR2 ANQGSEA. V trimming: 4 bases; J trimming: 3 bases; junction bases outside the gene matches: 3. The CDR3 sequence is 14 residues long.